The entry below describes one TCR beta chain. Its specificity is not known. This record comes from a study of cytomegalovirus exposure and HLA in healthy donors. Study-wide results and limits: Later on, a genetic analysis was performed. It linked a missense variant in DCLRE1C with V- and J-gene trimming of TCR beta. Researchers left out some V segments, among them TRBV6-2 and TRBV6-3, as indistinguishable.

The germline V gene encodes CDR1 LGHNT and CDR2 FRNRAP. V was trimmed by 2 bases and J by 5 bases, leaving 11 bases between them. The CDR3 has 14 residues. PCR employed 60 Vbeta and 13 Jbeta primers. TCRdb keeps only in-frame clones here, not all; method: immunoSEQ multiplex PCR. The sample lists 100,000 or so clones, approximately 84% occurring once. The TCR comes from a male donor in good health and CMV-seronegative. The J gene is TRBJ2-3, the V gene TRBV12-5, with D tentatively TRBD1 (5 bases). What was sequenced was PBMCs. Written as DNA, the CDR3 is TGTGCTAGTGGTTTGACAGGTAACGGAGATACGCAGTATTTT. The encoded protein is CASGLTGNGDTQYF.